This entry is about one T cell receptor (beta chain). Its antigen is still unknown. Per-nucleotide qualities are absent, and no much larger clonotype sits a single base away. TCR beta CDR3 regions were amplified from RNA transcripts. The first round of RT-PCR for the TCR CDR3 was performed with the HTBI primer set and the Qiagen OneStep RT-PCR kit. The libraries were constructed in a second round of multiplex PCR and then size-selected and purified. Paired-end sequencing of the libraries was performed with 100 bp reads on an Illumina HiSeq2000. Concerning the study's data processing: Raw data were processed with SOAPnuke, discarding reads with adapters, uncalled bases, mean Phred below 15, or no exact constant-primer or identifier match. High-quality paired reads were merged using COPE v1.2.5, and each unique nucleotide sequence was defined as a clonotype. Clonotypes were aligned to IMGT TRBV, TRBD and TRBJ reference segments using MiTCR v1.1. The analysis was restricted to V-J combinations with a frequency above 0.0001, which together covered 99.2% of the repertoires. The TCS score was defined as the ratio of F50 (clonal expansion) to E x V (chaos), calculated using BLOSUM62-based TCRdist between CDR3 peptides within each V-J. Welch's t-statistics and random forest reduced 500 to 650 V-J features to under 15, which were used in a naive Bayes classifier (R e1071). TCRdb itself trimmed the public reads at Q25 with fastp, ran MiXCR and retained productive beta chains. Rows are unified per CDR3 protein, each entry keeping the most common DNA and genes. TCRdb's processing, not the study's, gives the V and J calls here. This sample holds around 430,000 distinct CDR3 sequences; more than 13% were observed only once. Approximately 30% of the sample rests with the top ten.

The data were obtained in a study of T cells in Graves' hyperthyroidism and ophthalmopathy (dated by TCRdb to the late 2010s). Study-wide context: Peripheral blood samples were taken at initial diagnosis, before any treatment was given. Following sampling, methimazole starting at 30 mg daily was given to hyperthyroidism patients, and high-dose intravenous methylprednisolone was given to ophthalmopathy patients. The paper reports TCR Vbeta CDR3 sequencing of approximately 130 peripheral blood samples: some 41 ophthalmopathy, around 80 hyperthyroidism and approximately 17 progressor patients. TCR V-J signatures able to tell the groups apart were searched for in a discovery cohort of approximately 95 patients, of whom roughly 42 had Graves' ophthalmopathy and 57 had stable Graves' hyperthyroidism. The study also compared thyroid tissue and blood T-cell repertoires from roughly six Graves' hyperthyroidism patients. Whether ophthalmopathy could be predicted prospectively was tested in an independent validation cohort made up of roughly 19 hyperthyroidism patients plus 17 patients who later progressed to ophthalmopathy. The roughly 91 discovery patients were randomly split 7:3 into training and test sets.

The study at large found these results: Sample size was not statistically predetermined, and investigators were not blinded to group allocation. In validation, the model predicted progression to ophthalmopathy a median of roughly 6.1 months before onset, with over 55% sensitivity and about 72% specificity. A 13 V-J signature model separated ophthalmopathy from stable hyperthyroidism, with approximately 87% sensitivity and about 81% specificity in cross-validation and 80%/75% in testing. Most expanded thyroid clonotypes (frequency above 0.001) were also detected in blood, a finding suggesting that blood repertoires may reflect thyroid immune responses.

A patient counted as having stable Graves' hyperthyroidism if no progression to ophthalmopathy occurred over 18 months of follow-up. The hyperthyroidism patients were between 18 and 65 years old and newly diagnosed, with a disease duration of less than 2 months. Patients with uncontrolled infections, other autoimmune diseases, pregnancy or lactation were excluded. Diagnoses were established on the basis of clinical symptoms, serum thyroxine and TRAb, thyroid ultrasound, and orbital computed tomography. PBMCs were isolated from approximately 10 ml of fresh peripheral blood by Ficoll-Paque density gradient centrifugation. Total RNA was extracted using Trizol reagent, and RNA quality was assessed on an Agilent 2100 Bioanalyzer. Based on the germline V gene, the CDR1 and CDR2 sequences are KGHSH and LQKENI. Reading from cysteine to phenylalanine, the CDR3 counts 12 amino acids. The CDR3 DNA has 36 bases and is translated from base 1. A distance of 10 bases separates the germline ends of V and J, which lose 8 bases and 4 bases respectively.

Sequencing was performed on blood. This sequence originates from a woman in her twenties or thirties with Graves' hyperthyroidism. The chain couples TRBV18 to TRBJ2-3; no D gene call is confident. The CDR3: CASKDRADTQYF. The DNA sequence follows: TGTGCCAGCAAGGATCGGGCAGATACGCAGTATTTT.